The 32 T cell receptor beta chains below were found in one sample sequenced in a study of shared clonotypes between healthy human individuals. Assay: immunoSEQ multiplex PCR; the TCRdb copy retains only in-frame clones and omits some. The sample shows about 450,000 clones, roughly three quarters of them seen only once. The material sequenced was PBMCs. The source of these receptors is a woman in her thirties or forties in good health. Some clones in this sample may be carry-over from other donors' samples.

Turning to this clone: One end of the junction is discordant with germline, which a read error may explain. This CDR3 reads CASSFYESGHPRF. CDR3 coding DNA: TGTGCCAGCAGCTTTTACGAGTCCGGACATCCTCGATTC. The chain links TRBV7-9 to TRBJ2-7; a weak D match, TRBD1 (5 bases). In germline, CDR1 is SEHNR, CDR2 FQNEAQ (reference sequence). The CDR3 consists of 13 residues.

As to this clone: This sample includes further DNA sequences coding for the same CDR3. The CDR3 coding sequence is TGTGCCAGCAGCTTCGGGGCTAACACTGAAGCTTTCTTT. Translating it yields CASSFGANTEAFF. The chain uses TRBV7-9 and TRBJ1-1; TRBD1 might be the D (5 bases). Germline CDR1 SEHNR, CDR2 FQNEAQ (reference sequence). Trimming shortened V by 3 bases and J by 2 bases, and 7 bases separated the two germline ends. The CDR3 runs to 13 residues.

Details on this clone: A read error is possible here, since a much larger clone lies one base away. This specimen includes other DNA sequences encoding the same CDR3. CDR3: CSVQEGTNTEAFF. In nucleotides, the CDR3 is TGCAGCGTTCAAGAGGGCACGAACACTGAGGCTTTCTTT. The chain carries TRBV29-1 and TRBJ1-1; D is unresolved. Germline CDR1 reads SQVTM; CDR2 reads ANQGSEA. The CDR3 contains 13 residues.

The V and J genes are TRBV9 and TRBJ2-5; D gene ambiguous. Germline CDR1 SGDLS, CDR2 YYNGEE. CDR3 length: 13 residues. Trimming removed 1 base at V and 3 bases at J, with 7 bases between. The CDR3 is CASSVSLKETQYF. In DNA, the CDR3 is TGTGCCAGCAGCGTATCCCTCAAAGAGACCCAGTACTTC.

Concerning this clone itself: At the DNA level, this CDR3 is encoded by other sequences in the same sample as well. V and J are TRBV7-9 and TRBJ2-5; D gene ambiguous. V was clipped by 5 bases and J by 2 bases, with 3 bases between them. Germline V gene lookup returns CDR1 SEHNR and CDR2 FQNEAQ (reference sequence). This CDR3 is 11 amino acids long. This CDR3 reads CASSPQETQYF. DNA of the CDR3: TGTGCCAGCAGCCCGCAAGAGACCCAGTACTTC.

The rearrangement joins TRBV7-9 to TRBJ1-3, with unresolved D. This CDR3 comprises 18 residues. CDR1 SEHNR and CDR2 FQNEAQ come from the germline V gene (reference sequence). The V end was cut by 1 base, the J end by 0 bases, with 16 bases between. The CDR3 nucleotides are TGTGCCAGCAGCTTAGGGTCGATCTTACGGAGCTCTGGAAACACCATATATTTT. Residues: CASSLGSILRSSGNTIYF.

A remark on this clone: The same CDR3 also results from other DNA sequences found in this sample. The rearrangement joins TRBV5-4 to TRBJ1-4; D not resolved. The V gene lost 5 bases and the J gene lost 12 bases, with 14 bases spanning the gap. The V gene's germline CDR1 is SGHNT and CDR2 YYREEE (reference sequence). The CDR3 contains 12 residues. The CDR3 is CASSLDGGQLFF. Written as DNA, the CDR3 is TGTGCCAGCAGTCTGGACGGTGGTCAACTGTTTTTT.

This chain links TRBV5-1 with TRBJ2-1; D may be TRBD1 (6 bases). The CDR3 runs to 16 residues. Germline V gene lookup returns CDR1 SGHRS and CDR2 YFSETQ. Trimming cost V 4 bases and J 12 bases, with 26 bases left between them. CDR3 region: CASSPDPDRMRIAQFF. DNA for the CDR3: TGCGCCAGCAGCCCCGACCCGGACAGAATGAGAATAGCGCAGTTCTTC.

CDR3 DNA sequence: TGTGCCAGTAGTTTCGGTGGCGGGGAGCTGTTTTTT. As protein: CASSFGGGELFF. V and J are TRBV19 and TRBJ2-2; D ambiguous. The CDR3 has 12 amino acids. From germline, CDR1 is LNHDA and CDR2 SQIVND (reference sequence). V dropped 5 bases and J dropped 7 bases, with 8 bases sitting between them.

In this sample, this clone turned up many times. The V call is TRBV6-1, the J call TRBJ2-7; TRBD1 aligns across 8 bases. Germline-derived CDR1 and CDR2 are MNHNS and SASEGT. CDR3 size: 15 residues. V trimming: 8 bases; J trimming: 2 bases; junction bases outside the gene matches: 11. CDR3 bases: TGTGCCAGCCGAGATCCGGGACAGGACACCTACGAGCAGTACTTC. Residues: CASRDPGQDTYEQYF.

V is TRBV5-1 and J is TRBJ2-7, with 11 nucleotides matching TRBD1. Germline loops: CDR1 SGHRS, CDR2 YFSETQ. V shed 3 bases, J shed 5 bases, and the junction held 7 bases outside the gene matches. There are 15 residues in the CDR3. CDR3 region: CASSWTGGEHDEQYF. DNA for the CDR3: TGCGCCAGCAGCTGGACAGGGGGCGAACACGACGAGCAGTACTTC.

The chain uses TRBV7-3 and TRBJ1-1; no firm D call. The CDR3 spans 14 residues. Germline CDR1 reads SGHTA; CDR2 reads FQGTGA. Trimming removed 6 bases from V and 5 bases from J, with 16 bases in between. Here the CDR3 reads CASRPSAVGTEAFF. The CDR3 DNA reads as TGTGCCAGCAGGCCAAGTGCGGTGGGGACTGAAGCTTTCTTT.

The chain is built from TRBV4-2 and TRBJ2-3, with D unresolved. CDR3 size: 15 residues. Trimming pared 1 base from V and 3 bases from J, leaving 11 bases between. Germline V gene sequence: CDR1 LGHNA, CDR2 YNFKEQ. The CDR3 loop is CASSQAGPTTDTQYF. CDR3 DNA sequence: TGTGCCAGCAGCCAAGCAGGCCCGACGACAGATACGCAGTATTTT.

The chain has TRBV11-2 and TRBJ2-7; TRBD1 aligns across 8 bases. The CDR3 totals 15 residues. Germline V CDR1 and CDR2: SGHAT, FQNNGV. V dropped 7 bases and J dropped 1; count of bases not matched to a gene: 9. The CDR3 region is CASTPTGAPSYEQYF. The CDR3 nucleotides are TGTGCCAGCACCCCGACAGGGGCTCCTTCCTACGAGCAGTACTTC.

V gene TRBV9 combines with J gene TRBJ2-7; the match to TRBD2 covers 8 bases. Germline CDR1 SGDLS, CDR2 YYNGEE. This CDR3 is 14 amino acids long. Trimming at V came to 1 base and at J to 2 bases, leaving 2 bases not matched to a gene. The CDR3 reads CASSVTSGPYEQYF. The CDR3 DNA sequence: TGTGCCAGCAGCGTAACTAGCGGTCCCTACGAGCAGTACTTC.

This chain links TRBV15 with TRBJ2-1; 7 nucleotides agree with TRBD2. Germline values: CDR1 LNHNV, CDR2 YYDKDF (reference sequence). J gave up 4 bases and V 4 bases, and 7 bases lay outside the gene matches. There are 15 residues in the CDR3. This CDR3 reads CATSKELARYNEQFF. The CDR3 region has the DNA TGTGCCACCAGCAAGGAACTAGCGAGATACAATGAGCAGTTCTTC.

This chain joins TRBV7-8 and TRBJ2-7; D might be TRBD2 (6 bases). This CDR3 region has 15 residues. The germline V and J ends were trimmed by 1 base and 6 bases, with 16 bases remaining between them. Germline values: CDR1 SGHVS, CDR2 FQNEAQ. The CDR3 nucleotides are TGTGCCAGCAGCTTAGTCCGGGACTTCTCCCCCGAGCAGTACTTC. Its translation is CASSLVRDFSPEQYF.

The V call is TRBV21-1, the J call TRBJ2-7; the table's D call TRBD1 went unverified against the DNA. TRBV21-1 is a listed pseudogene. The CDR3 totals 15 residues. In nucleotides, the CDR3 is TGTGCCAGCAGCAGCTACCGGGACAGCTCCTACGAGCAGTACTTC. It is translated as CASSSYRDSSYEQYF.

The gene calls are TRBV11-2 and TRBJ1-1; D is possibly TRBD1 (6 bases). Between the trimmed V and J ends, which lost 5 bases and 4 bases, there was a span of 14 bases. This CDR3 spans 14 amino acids. Germline assignment: CDR1 SGHAT and CDR2 FQNNGV. The DNA of the CDR3 is TGTGCCAGCAGCCGTGACAGGATCGGCACTGAAGCTTTCTTT. Protein: CASSRDRIGTEAFF.

In regard to this clone: A much larger clone differs by one base, so this may be a read error. The chain combines TRBV7-6 with TRBJ1-1, with D perhaps TRBD1 (6 bases). The germline CDR1 and CDR2 sequences are SGHVS and FNYEAQ. The CDR3 consists of 14 residues. Trimming shortened V by 8 bases and J by 0 bases, and 13 bases separated the two germline ends. The CDR3 spells CASGPTGLNTEAFF. The CDR3 bases are TGTGCCAGCGGCCCGACAGGCCTGAACACTGAAGCTTTCTTT.

CDR3 bases: TGTGCCAGCAGCACAGCAAGCCTCTTCTCTGGGGCCAACGTCCTGACTTTC. Protein sequence: CASSTASLFSGANVLTF. This chain connects TRBV7-2 to TRBJ2-6; D call uncertain. The V end lost 5 bases, the J end lost 0 bases, and 14 bases lay between the germline ends. From germline, CDR1 is SGHTA and CDR2 FQGNSA. CDR3 length equals 17 residues.

The gene calls are TRBV4-2 and TRBJ1-6; 7 bases are a match to TRBD1. Germline CDR1 LGHNA, CDR2 YNFKEQ. V lost 1 base to trimming and J lost 9 bases; unmatched junction nucleotides: 6. The CDR3 length is 15 residues. The CDR3, as DNA: TGTGCCAGCAGCCAAGGACAGGGAAGGGGTTCACCCCTCCACTTT. It codes for CASSQGQGRGSPLHF.

There are a few counts of this clone. The CDR3 coding sequence is TGCGCCAGCAGCTCGGACAACACCTACGAGCAGTACTTC. Protein sequence: CASSSDNTYEQYF. This chain joins TRBV5-1 and TRBJ2-7, with D possibly being TRBD1 (5 bases). The CDR3 spans 13 residues. Germline V lookup: CDR1 SGHRS, CDR2 YFSETQ. Trimming removed 3 bases at V and 2 bases at J, with 9 bases between.

In its sample, this clone was seen a few times. V gene TRBV15 combines with J gene TRBJ2-1; D could derive from TRBD1 or TRBD2 (5 bases each). The length of the CDR3 is 14 residues. V was shortened by 1 base and J by 13 bases, with 17 bases between the two germline ends. Germline V lookup: CDR1 LNHNV, CDR2 YYDKDF (reference sequence). In nucleotides, the CDR3 is TGTGCCACCAGCAGAGCCGGTGACAGTCGGGAACAGTTCTTC. Residues: CATSRAGDSREQFF. The variable domain in full, with the rest retrieved from reference TRBV15 and TRBJ2-1, is DAMVIQNPRYQVTQFGKPVTLSCSQTLNHNVMYWYQQKSSQAPKLLFHYYDKDFNNEADTPDNFQSRRPNTSFCFLDIRSPGLGDTAMYLCATSRAGDSREQFFGPGTRLTVL.

V is TRBV19 and J is TRBJ2-7, with 11 bases fitting TRBD1. CDR1 LNHDA and CDR2 SQIVND come from the germline V gene (reference sequence). The CDR3 spans 16 residues. V dropped 2 bases and J dropped 7; count of bases not matched to a gene: 10. CDR3 nucleotides: TGTGCCAGTAGTATATTCCCAGGACAGGGGGCGAGGGAGCAGTACTTC. Encoded protein: CASSIFPGQGAREQYF. Together with reference TRBV19 and TRBJ2-7, the CDR3 gives the full variable domain: DGGITQSPKYLFRKEGQNVTLSCEQNLNHDAMYWYRQDPGQGLRLIYYSQIVNDFQKGDIAEGYSVSREKKESFPLTVTSAQKNPTAFYLCASSIFPGQGAREQYFGPGTRLTVT.

CDR3 in DNA: TGTGCCAGCAGTGAAAATTCTAGCGGGAGTCGAAATACGCAGTATTTT. Protein: CASSENSSGSRNTQYF. The chain links TRBV2 to TRBJ2-3, with 10 bases matching TRBD2. V dropped 2 bases and J dropped 7; count of bases not matched to a gene: 9. The CDR3 covers 16 residues. Germline-derived CDR1 and CDR2 are SNHLY and FYNNEI.

This clone has a single count. This rearrangement joins TRBV7-3 to TRBJ2-4, with 8 bases fitting TRBD1. J gave up 11 bases and V 5 bases, and 8 bases lay outside the gene matches. The germline CDR1 and CDR2 sequences are SGHTA and FQGTGA. The CDR3 runs to 13 residues. This CDR3 is CASSAGQDGVQYF. As DNA, the CDR3 is TGTGCCAGCAGCGCGGGACAGGACGGCGTTCAGTACTTC. The variable domain in full, completed from reference TRBV7-3 and TRBJ2-4, reads GAGVSQTPSNKVTEKGKYVELRCDPISGHTALYWYRQSLGQGPEFLIYFQGTGAADDSGLPNDRFFAVRPEGSVSTLKIQRTERGDSAVYLCASSAGQDGVQYFGAGTRLSVL.

A note on this clone: The sample has other DNA sequences that encode this CDR3 too. The V call is TRBV30, the J call TRBJ2-1; 8 bases are a match to TRBD2. The junction had 5 bases not matched to a gene; V was cut back by 0 bases and J by 7 bases. The CDR3 is 14 amino acids. The germline V gene has CDR1 GTSNPN and CDR2 SVGIG (reference sequence). CDR3 nucleotide sequence: TGTGCCTGGAGTGTTGGACTAGCTTCTAATGAGCAGTTCTTC. It yields the protein CAWSVGLASNEQFF.

V gene TRBV20-1 combines with J gene TRBJ1-1; D is unclear. Germline V gene lookup returns CDR1 DFQATT and CDR2 SNEGSKA (reference sequence). The length of the CDR3 is 11 residues. Trimming stripped 3 bases from V and 7 bases from J, with 9 bases between. CDR3 nucleotides: TGCAGTGCTAGCATGGGCCTTGAAGCTTTCTTT. Its protein product is CSASMGLEAFF.

Concerning this clone itself: The same CDR3 can be traced to other DNA sequences in this sample. The chain carries TRBV6-6 and TRBJ2-7; D unclear. The CDR3 spans 12 residues. Germline lookup yields CDR1 MNHNY and CDR2 SVGAGI (reference sequence). Trimming left V 0 bases short and J 4 bases short, with 4 bases between. The CDR3 loop reads CASSYSRYEQYF. DNA of the CDR3: TGTGCCAGCAGTTACTCTCGGTACGAGCAGTACTTC.

This clone was recorded only once. This chain uses TRBV11-1 with TRBJ1-1; 9 bases match TRBD1. The V gene end was trimmed by 5 bases and the J gene end by 3 bases; junction bases not matched to a gene: 13. This CDR3 has 17 residues. Germline values: CDR1 SGHAT, CDR2 FQDESV (reference sequence). In DNA, the CDR3 is TGTGCCAGCAGCCCACTTCGTTACCGGGACAGGGACACTGAAGCTTTCTTT. The encoded protein is CASSPLRYRDRDTEAFF. Full variable domain (rest looked up from reference TRBV11-1 and TRBJ1-1): EAEVAQSPRYKITEKSQAVAFWCDPISGHATLYWYRQILGQGPELLVQFQDESVVDDSQLPKDRFSAERLKGVDSTLKIQPAELGDSAMYLCASSPLRYRDRDTEAFFGQGTRLTVV.

This chain joins TRBV6-5 and TRBJ2-7; D is possibly TRBD2 (6 bases). The ends were cut back, 5 bases at V and 3 bases at J, with 14 bases in the middle. CDR3 size: 14 residues. Germline CDR1 MNHEY, CDR2 SVGAGI. The CDR3 reads CASSKTGGVYEQYF. The CDR3 bases are TGTGCCAGCAGTAAAACCGGGGGAGTCTACGAGCAGTACTTC.